A selection of T cell receptor beta chains follows, all from one sample in a study of technical replicates of blood from several donors. Produced via immunoSEQ multiplex PCR; TCRdb's table is partial and in-frame only. The sample lists some 50,000 clones, approximately 94% occurring once. Source material: T cells isolated from PBMCs. All receptors come from a human donor in good health. Each CDR3 is given with its conserved first and last residue. D genes are given only for firm matches. Clone sizes are given selectively: once, few, many, or a class where the clone is expanded.

TRBJ1-2 . TRBV6-5 once TGTGCCAGCAGTTACCTACGACAGAGTGGCTACACCTTC CASSYLRQSGYTF
TRBJ1-3 TRBD1 TRBV14 . TGTGCCAGCAGCCAGCTTGCAGGGGGCTCTGGAAACACCATATATTTT CASSQLAGGSGNTIYF
TRBJ1-1 TRBD1 TRBV11-3 . TGTGCCAGCAAACTACAGGGGCAGGGGACTGAAGCTTTCTTT CASKLQGQGTEAFF
TRBJ2-1 TRBD2 TRBV6-6 . TGTGCCAGCAGTTCGCAACTAGCGGGACAGCAGTTCTTC CASSSQLAGQQFF
TRBJ1-2 . TRBV5-4 . TGTGCCAGCAGCTTATGGGGGGGCTATGGCTACACCTTC CASSLWGGYGYTF
TRBJ1-1 TRBD1 TRBV7-9 . TGTGCCAGCAGCCCCCGGGACAGGGGGACTGAAGCTTTCTTT CASSPRDRGTEAFF
TRBJ2-2 . TRBV7-9 . TGTGCCAGCAGCTTCAGGGGTTCCGGGGAGCTGTTTTTT CASSFRGSGELFF
TRBJ1-2 . TRBV5-1 . TGCGCCAGCAGCTTGGACAGGGATCCCTATGGCTACACCTTC CASSLDRDPYGYTF
TRBJ1-1 . TRBV6-5 . TGTGCCAGCAGTTACGGCGACAGTTTATTAGAAGCTTTCTTT CASSYGDSLLEAFF
TRBJ2-4 . TRBV14 . TGTGCCAGCAGCCGGAACGGGGTAGGAAACATTCAGTACTTC CASSRNGVGNIQYF
TRBJ2-7 TRBD2 TRBV28 . TGTGCCAGCAGTTTCCCCGGACTAGCGGATGGGTACGAGCAGTACTTC CASSFPGLADGYEQYF
TRBJ1-5 TRBD1 TRBV15 . TGTGCCACCAGCAGAGATAACAGGGGTGGCAATCAGCCCCAGCATTTT CATSRDNRGGNQPQHF
TRBJ2-5 TRBD2 TRBV5-6 . TGTGCCAGCAGCTTGGTTGGCGGGGGGGCGCAGACCCAGTACTTC CASSLVGGGAQTQYF
TRBJ2-7 . TRBV7-9 . TGTGCCAGCAGCCAGACAGTCACCTACGAGCAGTACTTC CASSQTVTYEQYF
TRBJ2-7 TRBD2 TRBV10-3 once TGTGCCATCAGTGAAATTAGCGGGAGGCACGAGCAGTACTTC CAISEISGRHEQYF
TRBJ2-3 TRBD1 TRBV28 . TGTGCCAGCAGTTTACCCTTAGGGACAGGGGGTACAGATACGCAGTATTTT CASSLPLGTGGTDTQYF
TRBJ1-5 . TRBV11-2 . TGTGCCAGCAGCTTAGGGGGCGGGCCCCAGCATTTT CASSLGGGPQHF
TRBJ1-1 TRBD1 TRBV28 once TGTGCCAGCAGCCCCTCCAGGGGGCCTCCAGCTTTCTTT CASSPSRGPPAFF
TRBJ2-3 . TRBV5-1 . TGCGCCAGCAGCTTGGGGACAGCAGATACGCAGTATTTT CASSLGTADTQYF
TRBJ1-1 . TRBV28 . TGTGCCAGCAGTGCCGGACAAGCCACTGAAGCTTTCTTT CASSAGQATEAFF
TRBJ1-5 TRBD1 TRBV5-5 . TGTGCCAGCAGCTTGGATTGGGGACAGGGATACAATCAGCCCCAGCATTTT CASSLDWGQGYNQPQHF
TRBJ2-3 TRBD2 TRBV28 . TGTGCCAGCAGTTTTCCCTTGGGACTAGCGGACACAGATACGCAGTATTTT CASSFPLGLADTDTQYF
TRBJ2-3 . TRBV7-9 . TGTGCCAGCAGCTTAATCGACAGAGATACGCAGTATTTT CASSLIDRDTQYF
TRBJ1-1 . TRBV7-2 once TGTGCCAGCAGCTTAGTCCCGGGTACCACTGAAGCTTTCTTT CASSLVPGTTEAFF
TRBJ2-7 TRBD1 TRBV5-1 . TGCGCCAGCAGCTTGGGGGACAGTGTGGGGTCCGAGCAGTACTTC CASSLGDSVGSEQYF
TRBJ1-2 . TRBV11-2 . TGTGCCAGCAGCTTAGAGGTTGCTCCATGGGAGAACGTCTATGGCTACACCTTC CASSLEVAPWENVYGYTF
TRBJ2-7 . TRBV5-1 . TGCGCCAGCAGCCGAGAAGGGCGGGGTATCTACGAGCAGTACTTC CASSREGRGIYEQYF
TRBJ1-6 . TRBV7-9 once TGTGCCAGCAGCGAAGACAGCTCCTATAATTCACCCCTCCACTTT CASSEDSSYNSPLHF
TRBJ2-1 . TRBV7-6 . TGTGCCAGCAGCACCAACACCGCCTCCTCCTACAATGAGCAGTTCTTC CASSTNTASSYNEQFF
TRBJ1-2 . TRBV20-1 . TGCAGTGCTAGTGGGCAGGAATCCGACCTTTTC CSASGQESDLF
TRBJ2-1 . TRBV28 . TGTGCCAGCAGTTTCCAGACTCCTTCCTACAATGAGCAGTTCTTC CASSFQTPSYNEQFF
TRBJ2-7 TRBD1 TRBV5-6 . TGTGCCAGCTTCGGCCCCGGGACAGGCCTTTACGAGCAGTACTTC CASFGPGTGLYEQYF
TRBJ1-1 TRBD1 TRBV5-6 . TGTGCCAGCAGCAGATACAGGGGGACGGGCACTGAAGCTTTCTTT CASSRYRGTGTEAFF
TRBJ1-5 TRBD1 TRBV18 . TGTGCCAGCTCACTGGAGGACAGGGGGCTTGGAGAGCCCCAGCATTTT CASSLEDRGLGEPQHF
TRBJ2-7 TRBD2 TRBV10-3 . TGTGCCGCATCTAGCGGAGCCATCTCCTACGAGCAGTACTTC CAASSGAISYEQYF
TRBJ1-1 . TRBV15 . TGTGCCACCAGCAGAGACAGGGTGAACACTGACGCTTTCTTT CATSRDRVNTDAFF
TRBJ1-1 . TRBV14 . TGTGCCAGCAGCCATTTAGGTACGAGGGTGGGGACTGAAGCTTTCTTT CASSHLGTRVGTEAFF
TRBJ2-3 TRBD1 TRBV7-9 . TGTGCCAGCAGCCGAAGACAGGGGGCTTATACGCAGTATTTT CASSRRQGAYTQYF
TRBJ2-2 . TRBV7-3 . TGTGCCAGCAGCCTTCCCCGGGCGGGGGCCAACACCGGGGAGCTGTTTTTT CASSLPRAGANTGELFF
TRBJ2-2 . TRBV5-6 . TGTGCCAGCAGCCAGACACCTCAAACACCCGGGGAGCTGTTTTTT CASSQTPQTPGELFF
TRBJ2-7 TRBD2 TRBV5-4 . TGTGCCAGCAGCATCGGACTAGCGGGGGGTTCTTACGAGCAGTACTTC CASSIGLAGGSYEQYF
TRBJ1-5 . TRBV7-9 . TGTGCCAGCAGTTTTGGGGCCCGAGATCAGCCCCAGCATTTT CASSFGARDQPQHF
TRBJ1-1 . TRBV5-4 . TGTGCCAGCAGCTTGGGACTCAACACTGAAGCTTTCTTT CASSLGLNTEAFF
TRBJ1-3 . TRBV11-3 once TGTGCCAGCAGCCTGAGCGGAAACACCATATATTTT CASSLSGNTIYF
TRBJ2-5 . TRBV18 . TGTGCCAGCTCACCTCTGCGGGGAAAAGAGACCCAGTACTTC CASSPLRGKETQYF
TRBJ2-7 . TRBV7-2 . TGTGCCAGCAGCTTAGAAAGGACATTTGACGAGCAGTACTTC CASSLERTFDEQYF
TRBJ1-2 . TRBV5-1 once TGCGCCAGCAGCTTGGCCGCGGGCTTCAACCCTAACTATGGCTACACCTTC CASSLAAGFNPNYGYTF
TRBJ2-1 TRBD2 TRBV10-1 . TGCGCCAGCAGTGCCGGGACTAGCTCCTACAATGAGCAGTTCTTC CASSAGTSSYNEQFF